A selection of T cell receptor beta chains follows, all from one sample in a study of control samples from healthy donors and cancer patients. The method was immunoSEQ multiplex PCR; TCRdb's version includes in-frame clones alone and lacks a portion of them. The profile covers 150,000 to 200,000 clones, with around 88% appearing a single time and more than 1.5% taken by the ten largest. Sequences were obtained from blood. The receptors come from a man aged 18 to 29 in good health. The CDR3 runs from the conserved cysteine through the conserved F or W. A D gene is named only where the DNA matches it firmly. Size is stated for part of the rows, as once, few or many counts, or as a class when the clone is expanded.

>-|-|TRBJ1-2|TRBV28
TGTGCCAGCAGCCCGGGCGACTATGGCTACACCTTC
CASSPGDYGYTF
>-|-|TRBJ1-5|TRBV6-2/TRBV6-3
TGTGCCAGCAGTTACCCCACAAACGGCAATCAGCCCCAGCATTTT
CASSYPTNGNQPQHF
>-|-|TRBJ1-6|TRBV30
TGTGCCTGGGGGGGGGCAGGGGACCCCTTTTCACCCCTCCACTTT
CAWGGAGDPFSPLHF
>-|-|TRBJ1-3|TRBV4-1
TGCGCCAGCAGCCAACGGGAGTCGGGAAACACCATATATTTT
CASSQRESGNTIYF
>-|TRBD2|TRBJ2-2|TRBV7-9
TGTGCCAGCAGCTTAACGGGGGGGACCGGGGAGCTGTTTTTT
CASSLTGGTGELFF
>-|-|TRBJ2-7|TRBV27
TGTGCCAGCAGTTACCGGACAGACTACGAGCAGTACTTC
CASSYRTDYEQYF
>-|-|TRBJ1-3|TRBV5-6
TGTGCCAGCAGCTTGAGCGCGGGTTCTGGAAACACCATATATTTT
CASSLSAGSGNTIYF
>-|-|TRBJ2-1|TRBV5-4
TGTGCCAGCAGCTTGGCTGGGGAAGGGCTGGGTTACAATGAGCAGTTCTTC
CASSLAGEGLGYNEQFF
>-|-|TRBJ2-5|TRBV28
TGTGCCAGCAGTCCTGTCGGGGGTCGTAGAGAGACCCAGTACTTC
CASSPVGGRRETQYF
>-|TRBD1|TRBJ2-7|TRBV4-3
TGCGCCAGCAGCCAAAGGACAGGGTGGGTCCACGAGCAGTACTTC
CASSQRTGWVHEQYF
>-|-|TRBJ1-6|TRBV18
TGTGCCAGCTCACGGAACACCTATAATTCACCCCTCCACTTT
CASSRNTYNSPLHF
>few|-|TRBJ1-1|TRBV7-2
TGTGCCAGCAGCTTAGGAGGGGTCAGGGGTGAAGCTTTCTTT
CASSLGGVRGEAFF
>once|-|TRBJ1-1|TRBV9
TGTGCCAGCAGCGTAACGGCCGGCAACACTGAAGCTTTCTTT
CASSVTAGNTEAFF
>-|-|TRBJ1-2|TRBV28
TGTGCCAGCAGTTTTCCCCTCGGGGGTGGATATGGCTACACCTTC
CASSFPLGGGYGYTF
>-|-|TRBJ2-7|TRBV4-3
TGCGCCAGCAGCAGCACCCAGAGTGACGAGCAGTACTTC
CASSSTQSDEQYF
>-|TRBD1|TRBJ1-5|TRBV30
TGTGCCTGGAGTGTAAGGGGACAGGGGGATCGGCCCCAGCATTTT
CAWSVRGQGDRPQHF
>-|-|TRBJ2-4|TRBV6-2/TRBV6-3
TGTGCCAGCAGTTTGCGACAGGAAGGCATTCAGTACTTC
CASSLRQEGIQYF
>-|TRBD1|TRBJ1-5|TRBV9
TGTGCCAGCAGCGTAGTCGGCGGGACAGCTGGGAATCAGCCCCAGCATTTT
CASSVVGGTAGNQPQHF
>-|-|TRBJ1-1|TRBV7-9
TGTGCCAGCAGCCCCCGAGGTCAGGGGAACACTGAAGCTTTCTTT
CASSPRGQGNTEAFF
>-|TRBD2|TRBJ2-5|TRBV2
TGTGCCAGCAGTGAAGATACGGGGGGACAAGAGACCCAGTACTTC
CASSEDTGGQETQYF
>few|-|TRBJ2-2|TRBV5-1
TGCGCCAGCAGCTTGGAGCCGGGATCTGGGGAGCTGTTTTTT
CASSLEPGSGELFF
>once|-|TRBJ2-3|TRBV7-9
TGTGCCAGCAGCTTAGCGGTTGTGAGTACAACCAGCACAGATACGCAGTATTTT
CASSLAVVSTTSTDTQYF
>once|TRBD2|TRBJ2-1|TRBV28
TGTGCCAGCATGGGAAGCGGGGCGGATAATTACAATGAGCAGTTCTTC
CASMGSGADNYNEQFF
>many|-|TRBJ1-5|TRBV24-1
TGTGCCACCAGAAGAGATAGCAATCAGCCCCAGCATTTT
CATRRDSNQPQHF
>-|-|TRBJ2-3|TRBV28
TGTGCCAGCCTTAGGGCGGACACAGATACGCAGTATTTT
CASLRADTDTQYF
>-|TRBD1|TRBJ1-2|TRBV3-1/TRBV3-2
TGTGCCAGCAGCACCGGGACAGGGGAGTATGGCTACACCTTC
CASSTGTGEYGYTF
>-|-|TRBJ1-1|TRBV5-1
TGCGCCAGCAGCTTGGTTGGGTCGGAGACTGAAGCTTTCTTT
CASSLVGSETEAFF
>-|-|TRBJ2-3|TRBV4-3
TGCGCCAGCAGCCAAGACCCCGGCACAGATACGCAGTATTTT
CASSQDPGTDTQYF
>-|TRBD1|TRBJ1-2|TRBV28
TGTGCCAGCAGACAAGACAGGGGCCCCTATGGCTACACCTTC
CASRQDRGPYGYTF
>-|TRBD1|TRBJ2-7|TRBV6-2/TRBV6-3
TGTGCCAGCAGTACCGGGGACAGGGTACCCTACGAGCAGTACTTC
CASSTGDRVPYEQYF
>-|-|TRBJ1-6|TRBV4-2
TGTGCCAGCAGCCAATGGGACGGCGATAATTCACCCCTCCACTTT
CASSQWDGDNSPLHF
>-|-|TRBJ1-4|TRBV28
TGTGCCAGCAGTTGGGACGTTGCAACTAATGAAAAACTGTTTTTT
CASSWDVATNEKLFF
>-|-|TRBJ1-2|TRBV12-3/TRBV12-4
TGTGCCAGCAGGGGCTATGGCTACACCTTC
CASRGYGYTF
>-|-|TRBJ1-2|TRBV30
TGTGCCTGGACCCCGAGGGGCGGGGGCTTTGATGGCTACACCTTC
CAWTPRGGGFDGYTF
>-|TRBD1|TRBJ2-6|TRBV19
TGTGCCAGTAGTTGGACCGGGACAGCGCACTCTGGGGCCAACGTCCTGACTTTC
CASSWTGTAHSGANVLTF
>once|-|TRBJ2-5|TRBV18
TGTGCCAGCTCACCGGGGGTACTCGCACGAGAGACCCAGTACTTC
CASSPGVLARETQYF
>-|-|TRBJ2-7|TRBV6-5
TGTGCCACCACGAACGCCTATTACGAGCAGTACTTC
CATTNAYYEQYF
>-|TRBD1|TRBJ2-5|TRBV29-1
TGCAGCGTGGGGGACAGGGGATTGGAGACCCAGTACTTC
CSVGDRGLETQYF
>-|-|TRBJ2-1|TRBV19
TGTGCCAGTAGTATAGTCCGGGACACTGAGCAGTTCTTC
CASSIVRDTEQFF
>-|-|TRBJ2-7|TRBV6-5
TGTGCCAGCAGTTACTCACCGCCTGGCACCTACGAGCAGTACTTC
CASSYSPPGTYEQYF
>once|-|TRBJ1-2|TRBV30
TGTGCCTGGAGTGTTGTAGGGCACTATGGCTACACCTTC
CAWSVVGHYGYTF
>-|-|TRBJ2-7|TRBV12-3/TRBV12-4
TGTGCCAGCAGTTTGCGGGGAACCTACGAGCAGTACTTC
CASSLRGTYEQYF
>few|-|TRBJ2-5|TRBV24-1
TGTGCCACCAGTGGGGGGGACAGTCCGGAGACCCAGTACTTC
CATSGGDSPETQYF
>-|TRBD1|TRBJ2-2|TRBV4-1
TGCGCCAGCAGCCAGGGATATACAGGGGACGCAGTCGACACCGGGGAGCTGTTTTTT
CASSQGYTGDAVDTGELFF
>-|-|TRBJ2-3|TRBV5-6
TGTGCCAGCAGCTTGGTCGAGAACAGTCTGGCAGATACGCAGTATTTT
CASSLVENSLADTQYF
>-|TRBD1|TRBJ2-7|TRBV6-2/TRBV6-3
TGTGCCAGCAGTTATGACAGGGTCAGGAGTTACGAGCAGTACTTC
CASSYDRVRSYEQYF
>-|-|TRBJ2-1|TRBV29-1
TGCAGCGTTTTGATGGGGGTAGCCTACAATGAGCAGTTCTTC
CSVLMGVAYNEQFF
>-|-|TRBJ1-2|TRBV4-2
TGTGCCAGCAGCCAAGATCGAAGGGCTGGCTACACCTTC
CASSQDRRAGYTF
>-|TRBD1|TRBJ2-2|TRBV5-1
TGCGCCAGCAGCCTGGGACAGATGAACACCGGGGAGCTGTTTTTT
CASSLGQMNTGELFF
>-|-|TRBJ1-2|TRBV27
TGTGCCAGCAGGGGAACAGTCGATTATGGCTACACCTTC
CASRGTVDYGYTF
>-|TRBD2|TRBJ2-5|TRBV4-1
TGCGCCAGCAGCCAAGATAGCGGGGGGGAGCAAGAGACCCAGTACTTC
CASSQDSGGEQETQYF
>-|-|TRBJ1-5|TRBV4-3
TGCGCCAGCAGCCAAGATCTCGGAGGGACTCAGCCCCAGCATTTT
CASSQDLGGTQPQHF